This T cell receptor beta chain was recovered during a study of CD8+ T cells in alopecia areata. TCR sequencing used cDNA made by reverse transcription of extracted RNA. Profiled with immunoSEQ multiplex PCR; TCRdb holds only in-frame clones, not every one. The sample holds about 180,000 clones, about 54% seen once. Note on this clone: The same CDR3 is also encoded by other DNA sequences in this sample.

Treatment described: oral pan-JAK inhibitor, 5-10 mg twice daily. The clonotype comes from a human donor with alopecia areata. Sequences were derived from CD4+ T cells sorted from blood, sampled at roughly week 58, from a patient treated with tofacitinib.

CDR3: CSVERGQETQYF. CDR3 sequence (DNA): TGCAGCGTTGAAAGGGGCCAAGAGACCCAGTACTTC. The chain is built from TRBV29-1 and TRBJ2-5; D may be TRBD1 (5 bases). The CDR3 is 12 amino acids. Trimming left V 2 bases short and J 1 base short, with 5 bases between. CDR1 SQVTM and CDR2 ANQGSEA come from the germline V gene.